This T cell receptor (beta chain) was obtained from a study of blood T cell repertoires in COVID-19. Germline CDR1 is KGHDR and CDR2 is SFDVKD. The CDR3 extends over 14 amino acids. This clone was seen only once. An end of the junction differs from the germline gene, which may be a read error. Original data processing: Estimates of nucleated cell counts were drawn from the amplification of reference gene primers. Sequenced by immunoSEQ multiplex PCR; TCRdb stores in-frame clones only, minus some. D and trimming come from the DNA, and the V and J calls and clone size come from that table. The repertoire has over 95,000 clones, 81% of them found once; the top ten carry about 10%.

The sequence was obtained from a human donor in a cohort sampled during active COVID-19. The chain has TRBV24-1 and TRBJ2-1, with D possibly matching TRBD2 (5 bases). Material for sequencing was peripheral blood. This CDR3 reads CATRGVPPHNQQFF. The CDR3 bases are TGTGCCACCAGGGGAGTACCCCCTCACAATCAGCAGTTCTTC.